These 30 T cell receptor beta chains came from one sample sequenced in a study of blood T cells in healthy people across ages. Sample-barcoded 5' priming and a J-beta primer mix drove a second PCR of 7 to 11 cycles. MiXCR, run by TCRdb on the 5' RACE reads, gives a single entry per CDR3 protein. The sample lists about 800,000 distinct CDR3 sequences, more than 35% seen once, with less than 20% in the top ten. The sample consisted of blood. The source of these receptors is an older man in good health.

This clonotype was seen a few times. The chain uses TRBV12-3 or TRBV12-4 and TRBJ2-2; D is uncertain. V lost 7 bases, J lost 6 bases, and 6 bases lay in between. The CDR3 consists of 11 residues. The CDR3 DNA sequence: TGTGCCAGCACCTTGCCCGGGGAGCTGTTTTTT. This sequence encodes CASTLPGELFF.

The sample holds a few counts of this clonotype. The chain is built from TRBV28 and TRBJ2-1; D unresolved. The CDR3 length is 15 residues. Between the trimmed V and J ends, which lost 1 base and 5 bases, there was a span of 12 bases. In germline, CDR1 is MDHEN, CDR2 SYDVKM. Here the CDR3 DNA reads TGTGCCAGCAGTTTATCGGGTCCCAGGAACAATGAGCAGTTCTTC. It encodes CASSLSGPRNNEQFF.

This clonotype was seen a handful of times. V and J are TRBV29-1 and TRBJ1-1, with 8 bases fitting TRBD1. V shed 6 bases and J 5 bases; nucleotides not matched to a gene: 8. The length of the CDR3 is 13 residues. Germline V lookup: CDR1 SQVTM, CDR2 ANQGSEA. CDR3 residues: CSVSADRVTEAFF. The CDR3 nucleotides are TGCAGCGTCTCCGCGGACAGGGTAACTGAAGCTTTCTTT.

CDR3 residues: CASSEETGYYEQYF. The CDR3 region has the DNA TGTGCCAGCAGTGAAGAAACAGGGTACTACGAGCAGTACTTC. The chain joins TRBV2 to TRBJ2-7; D might be TRBD1 (6 bases). The CDR3 is 14 residues long. Germline lookup yields CDR1 SNHLY and CDR2 FYNNEI. Deletions cut 1 base from V and 3 bases from J, with 10 bases between.

This clonotype came up a few times. V gene TRBV24-1 combines with J gene TRBJ2-4; 7 nucleotides match TRBD2. This CDR3 contains 14 residues. Germline-derived CDR1 and CDR2 are KGHDR and SFDVKD. V shed 10 bases, J shed 5 bases, and the junction held 10 bases outside the gene matches. The CDR3 bases are TGTGCCACAGCGGGGCCACCTACTCAAAACATTCAGTACTTC. It yields the protein CATAGPPTQNIQYF.

This chain joins TRBV5-1 and TRBJ2-7; TRBD2 matches at 14 bases. CDR3 length: 16 amino acids. V shed 0 bases, J shed 5 bases, and the junction held 4 bases outside the gene matches. CDR1 is SGHRS and CDR2 is YFSETQ in the germline V gene. The CDR3 region is CASSLEGLAGDNEQYF. In nucleotides, the CDR3 is TGCGCCAGCAGCTTGGAGGGACTAGCGGGAGACAACGAGCAGTACTTC.

This clonotype was observed a few times. The CDR3 protein is CASSFGGLGNIQYF. The CDR3 DNA is TGTGCCAGCAGTTTTGGGGGGCTGGGAAACATTCAGTACTTC. The chain recombines TRBV27 with TRBJ2-4, with D perhaps assigned TRBD1 or TRBD2 (6 bases each). There are 14 residues in the CDR3. Germline CDR1 and CDR2: MNHEY and SMNVEV (reference sequence). V was cut by 3 bases and J by 6 bases, with 12 bases left in between.

This chain uses TRBV29-1 with TRBJ2-7; 9 nucleotides agree with TRBD1. The CDR3 has 13 residues. The junction had 7 bases not matched to a gene; V was cut back by 4 bases and J by 6 bases. Germline V gene data show CDR1 as SQVTM and CDR2 as ANQGSEA. CDR3 residues: CSVGGTGPGEQYF. CDR3 in DNA: TGCAGCGTTGGGGGGACAGGGCCCGGCGAGCAGTACTTC.

This chain links TRBV12-3 or TRBV12-4 with TRBJ1-2, with D possibly matching TRBD1 (6 bases). V was shortened by 4 bases and J by 6 bases, with 12 bases between the two germline ends. The CDR3 consists of 13 residues. The CDR3 DNA follows: TGTGCCAGCAGTTCGTCAACAGGGCATGGCTACACCTTC. This gives the protein CASSSSTGHGYTF.

The rearrangement links TRBV28 to TRBJ1-2; D gene ambiguous. CDR3 length: 14 residues. The germline V gene encodes CDR1 MDHEN and CDR2 SYDVKM. V lost 5 bases and J 7 bases, leaving 17 bases between the germline ends. CDR3 residues: CASSPRERISGYTF. In DNA form, the CDR3 reads TGTGCCAGCAGTCCGAGAGAGAGGATTTCTGGCTACACCTTC.

The V and J genes are TRBV27 and TRBJ2-7; the D gene is possibly TRBD1 (6 bases). CDR1 is MNHEY, CDR2 SMNVEV, per germline (reference sequence). The CDR3 runs to 15 residues. The ends were cut back, 6 bases at V and 4 bases at J, with 19 bases in the middle. The CDR3 DNA sequence: TGTGCCAGCAGACCACCAGGGGTTGTCTCTTACGAGCAGTACTTC. Protein: CASRPPGVVSYEQYF.

This clonotype was seen ten or more times. The chain is built from TRBV15 and TRBJ2-7; possibly TRBD1 or TRBD2 for D (5 bases each). Trimming removed 4 bases from V and 6 bases from J, with 13 bases in between. The CDR3 runs 13 residues. CDR1 and CDR2 from the germline V gene are LNHNV and YYDKDF (reference sequence). CDR3 bases: TGTGCCACCAGCAAAGTCGAGGGGCTCGAGCAGTACTTC. It yields the protein CATSKVEGLEQYF.

The J gene is TRBJ2-5, the V gene TRBV29-1, with a tentative D call TRBD2 (6 bases). CDR1 SQVTM and CDR2 ANQGSEA come from the germline V gene. The CDR3 is 14 residues long. Trimming shortened V by 2 bases and J by 11 bases, and 21 bases separated the two germline ends. CDR3 region: CSVELPGTHNEQYF. The CDR3 DNA reads as TGCAGCGTTGAACTCCCCGGGACTCACAATGAGCAGTACTTC.

CDR3 sequence: CASSRIAGGNNEQFF. The CDR3 nucleotides read TGTGCCAGCAGTCGAATAGCGGGAGGGAACAATGAGCAGTTCTTC. This rearrangement joins TRBV12-3 or TRBV12-4 to TRBJ2-1; 11 positions match TRBD2. The CDR3 contains 15 residues. V trimming: 5 bases; J trimming: 5 bases; junction bases outside the gene matches: 5.

This sequence joins TRBV4-3 and TRBJ2-7; D not certain. Trimming pared 5 bases from V and 4 bases from J, leaving 15 bases between. CDR1 is LGHNA and CDR2 is YSLEER in the germline V gene. This CDR3 region has 14 residues. CDR3 in amino acids: CASSSRVGFYEQYF. CDR3 sequence (DNA): TGCGCCAGCAGCTCTAGGGTGGGATTTTACGAGCAGTACTTC.

The V call is TRBV5-1, the J call TRBJ2-3; D gene unclear. The CDR3 contains 14 residues. Germline assignment: CDR1 SGHRS and CDR2 YFSETQ. Trimming pared 1 base from V and 1 base from J, leaving 7 bases between. The DNA of the CDR3 is TGCGCCAGCAGCTTGACACACGGCACAGATACGCAGTATTTT. It encodes CASSLTHGTDTQYF.

In the case of this clonotype: Since a much larger clone is just one base distant, this may be a read error. The V gene is TRBV7-2, the J gene TRBJ2-1; D is tentatively TRBD1 or TRBD2 (5 bases each). There are 12 residues in the CDR3. Looked up from germline, CDR1 is SGHTA and CDR2 is FQGNSA. CDR3 bases: TGTGCCAGCAACTTAGAGTTGGGGACGCGGTTCTTC. It is translated as CASNLELGTRFF.

Comment on this clonotype: The DNA is omitted, as the CDR3 cannot be located on it reliably, and the CDR3 follows TCRdb's listing. The V gene is TRBV12-3 or TRBV12-4, the J gene TRBJ2-3; TRBD1 is the table's D call, not checked against the DNA. The CDR3 is 14 amino acids in total, end residues counted. CDR3 protein: CASTFGGGTDTEYF.

About this clonotype: This may stem from a read error, because a much larger clone lies one nucleotide away. The J gene is TRBJ2-5, the V gene TRBV7-2; D might be TRBD1 or TRBD2, each matching 6 bases. Trimming stripped 4 bases from V and 7 bases from J, with 22 bases between. Germline CDR1 reads SGHTA; CDR2 reads FQGNSA. CDR3 length: 16 residues. CDR3 bases: TGTGCCAGCAGCTCCCTATCGTATAGCGAGGGGGGGACCCAGTACTTC. This codes for CASSSLSYSEGGTQYF.

In its sample, this clonotype was seen a few times. The rearrangement links TRBV9 to TRBJ2-5; TRBD2 is a possible D gene (5 bases). The DNA end lines up better with TRBJ2-7; the J call may be wrong. The germline gives CDR1 SGDLS, CDR2 YYNGEE. This CDR3 contains 12 residues. The CDR3 loop is CASSVAGYEQYF. In DNA form, the CDR3 reads TGTGCCAGCAGCGTCGCGGGTTACGAGCAGTACTTC.

This clonotype has more than one count but fewer than ten. V is TRBV9 and J is TRBJ2-1; 11 positions agree with TRBD2. The CDR3 loop spans 16 amino acids. CDR1 and CDR2 (germline): SGDLS, YYNGEE. Trimming removed 4 bases from V and 2 bases from J; junction bases left unmatched: 5. The CDR3 region is CASSPTSGRAYNEQFF. The CDR3 DNA reads as TGTGCCAGCAGCCCAACTAGCGGGAGAGCCTACAATGAGCAGTTCTTC. Filled out from reference TRBV9 and TRBJ2-1, the complete variable domain reads DSGVTQTPKHLITATGQRVTLRCSPRSGDLSVYWYQQSLDQGLQFLIQYYNGEERAKGNILERFSAQQFPDLHSELNLSSLELGDSALYFCASSPTSGRAYNEQFFGPGTRLTVL.

This CDR3 reads CASSPRTSLLEQYF. The CDR3 DNA reads TGTGCCAGCAGTCCGCGGACTAGCCTCCTCGAGCAGTACTTC. The J gene is TRBJ2-7, the V gene TRBV28, with TRBD2 identical over 8 bases. CDR3 length: 14 amino acids. Trimming took 5 bases from V and 6 from J; bases not matched to a gene: 9. CDR1 MDHEN and CDR2 SYDVKM come from the germline V gene.

V gene TRBV9 combines with J gene TRBJ2-5; TRBD2 aligns across 11 bases. Per germline, CDR1 SGDLS and CDR2 YYNGEE. The V gene end was trimmed by 3 bases and the J gene end by 2 bases; junction bases not matched to a gene: 0. There are 14 residues in the CDR3. CDR3 residues: CASSASGRQETQYF. DNA of the CDR3: TGTGCCAGCAGCGCTAGCGGGAGGCAAGAGACCCAGTACTTC.

In this sample, this clonotype turned up a few times. This chain's CDR3 is CATQEIWTQYF. In DNA form, the CDR3 reads TGTGCCACCCAGGAAATCTGGACCCAGTACTTC. The V call is TRBV25-1, the J call TRBJ2-7, with D unresolved. Near its end, the DNA agrees better with TRBJ2-5, so the J call may be wrong. Germline CDR1 reads MGHDK; CDR2 reads SYGVNS. This CDR3 contains 11 residues.

The V and J genes are TRBV7-2 and TRBJ1-1; D is uncertain. The CDR3 sequence is 15 residues long. The V end lost 4 bases, the J end lost 3 bases, and 15 bases lay between the germline ends. Germline-derived CDR1 and CDR2 are SGHTA and FQGNSA. The CDR3 is CASSSWEGRDTEAFF. The CDR3 coding sequence is TGTGCCAGCAGCTCCTGGGAGGGTCGGGACACTGAAGCTTTCTTT.

The chain combines TRBV20-1 with TRBJ2-1; no clear D gene. CDR1 is DFQATT, CDR2 SNEGSKA, per germline (reference sequence). V was trimmed by 2 bases and J by 6 bases, leaving 11 bases between them. CDR3 length: 13 residues. The CDR3 nucleotides are TGCAGTGCTAGACTCAGGCTAATCAATGAGCAGTTCTTC. Its protein product is CSARLRLINEQFF.

The chain combines TRBV7-2 with TRBJ2-3; D is ambiguous. The CDR3 contains 14 residues. From germline, CDR1 is SGHTA and CDR2 FQGNSA. Trimming took off 1 base at V and 4 bases at J, with 9 bases between the two ends. Here the CDR3 DNA reads TGTGCCAGCAGCTTAGGGGTGTTCGCAGATACGCAGTATTTT. It translates to CASSLGVFADTQYF.

This clonotype appeared a few times. The chain's CDR3 is CASSSERGLGETQYF. CDR3 sequence (DNA): TGTGCCAGCAGCTCGGAAAGGGGTTTAGGAGAGACCCAGTACTTC. The gene calls are TRBV7-2 and TRBJ2-5; D might be TRBD1 (5 bases). V was shortened by 4 bases and J by 4 bases, with 16 bases between the two germline ends. The CDR3 spans 15 residues. The germline V gene encodes CDR1 SGHTA and CDR2 FQGNSA.

This clonotype turned up a few times. The V call is TRBV5-1, the J call TRBJ2-3; D is perhaps TRBD1 (6 bases). CDR1 is SGHRS and CDR2 is YFSETQ in the germline V gene. V dropped 7 bases and J dropped 2 bases, with 17 bases sitting between them. The CDR3 runs 15 residues. The CDR3 reads CASGRTAPNTDTQYF. The CDR3 coding sequence is TGCGCCAGCGGCAGGACAGCACCCAACACAGATACGCAGTATTTT.

This clonotype was counted many times. This chain connects TRBV7-2 to TRBJ2-3; D is tentatively TRBD1 or TRBD2 (5 bases each). Germline V gene data show CDR1 as SGHTA and CDR2 as FQGNSA. The V gene lost 5 bases and the J gene lost 4 bases, with 22 bases spanning the gap. The CDR3 totals 17 residues. The CDR3 DNA follows: TGTGCCAGCAGCCCCCTCGGGGACCCCGCGAGTGCAGATACGCAGTATTTT. Residues: CASSPLGDPASADTQYF.